The TCR beta chain described here comes from a study of blood T cell repertoires in COVID-19. Background on the study: Italy, Spain and the United States were the sources of the convalescent and acute COVID-19 samples.

Recruits, aged roughly 18 to 95 years, lived in 25 or so US areas. Exposed volunteers were people who met a COVID-19 case within 2 weeks before study entry. TCRdb's copy holds only in-frame clones and misses some; the assay was immunoSEQ multiplex PCR. The sample carries a few hundred thousand clones, around nine tenths recorded once. Specimen: PBMCs or T cells enriched from blood (not recorded which). This TCR came from a woman in her 30s who had been exposed to COVID-19.

CDR3 coding DNA: TGTGCCAGCAGTTTGAGAGACTCCTATGGCTACACCTTC. This gives the protein CASSLRDSYGYTF. The chain has TRBV28 and TRBJ1-2, with unresolved D. The CDR3 is 13 amino acids. Germline CDR1 MDHEN, CDR2 SYDVKM. The V gene lost 3 bases and the J gene lost 4 bases, with 9 bases spanning the gap.